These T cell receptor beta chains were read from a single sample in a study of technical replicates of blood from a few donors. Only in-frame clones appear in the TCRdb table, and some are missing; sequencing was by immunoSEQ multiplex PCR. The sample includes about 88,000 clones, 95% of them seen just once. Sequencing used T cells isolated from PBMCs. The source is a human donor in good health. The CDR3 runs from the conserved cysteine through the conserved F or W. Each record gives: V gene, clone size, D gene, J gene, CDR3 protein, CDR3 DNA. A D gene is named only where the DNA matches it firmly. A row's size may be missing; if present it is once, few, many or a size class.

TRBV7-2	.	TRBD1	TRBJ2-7	CASSFSRDRVDQYF	TGTGCCAGCAGCTTCAGTAGGGACAGGGTTGACCAGTACTTC
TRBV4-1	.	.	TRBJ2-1	CASSQGPGGNEQFF	TGCGCCAGCAGCCAAGGTCCCGGAGGCAATGAGCAGTTCTTC
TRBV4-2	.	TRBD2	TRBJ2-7	CASSQDRALAGFDEQYF	TGTGCCAGCAGCCAAGATCGGGCACTAGCGGGATTCGACGAGCAGTACTTC
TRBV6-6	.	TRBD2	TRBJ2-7	CASNGLSGSVLEQYF	TGTGCCAGCAATGGGCTTAGCGGGAGTGTGTTAGAGCAGTACTTC
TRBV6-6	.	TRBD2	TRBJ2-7	CASSYGLAIYEQYF	TGTGCCAGCAGTTATGGACTAGCGATCTACGAGCAGTACTTC
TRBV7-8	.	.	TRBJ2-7	CASSLAPGPQSGSYEQYF	TGTGCCAGCAGCTTAGCGCCCGGACCTCAAAGCGGATCCTACGAGCAGTACTTC
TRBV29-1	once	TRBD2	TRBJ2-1	CSVESPGGLGVYNEQFF	TGCAGCGTTGAAAGTCCGGGAGGTCTTGGGGTCTACAATGAGCAGTTCTTC
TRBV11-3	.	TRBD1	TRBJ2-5	CASTWDRELPETQYF	TGTGCCAGCACCTGGGACAGGGAACTGCCAGAGACCCAGTACTTC
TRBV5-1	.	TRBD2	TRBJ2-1	CASSLASGGGYEQFF	TGCGCCAGCAGCTTGGCCTCGGGAGGTGGCTATGAGCAGTTCTTC
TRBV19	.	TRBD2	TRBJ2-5	CASRKAGPYQETQYF	TGTGCCAGTAGAAAAGCGGGACCGTACCAAGAGACCCAGTACTTC
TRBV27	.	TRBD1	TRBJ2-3	CASSPLMGQGDTQYF	TGTGCCAGCAGTCCCCTTATGGGACAGGGAGATACGCAGTATTTT
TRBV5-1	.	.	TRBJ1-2	CASSLRETRGYTF	TGCGCCAGCAGCTTACGGGAGACACGGGGCTACACCTTC
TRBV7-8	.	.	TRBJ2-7	CASSFTELSSYEQYF	TGTGCCAGCAGCTTTACCGAACTAAGTTCCTACGAGCAGTACTTC
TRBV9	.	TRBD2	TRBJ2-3	CASKVGTSGTDTQYF	TGTGCCAGCAAAGTTGGGACTAGCGGCACAGATACGCAGTATTTT
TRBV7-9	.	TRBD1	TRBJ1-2	CASSTIQGGDGYTF	TGTGCCAGCAGCACAATACAGGGGGGAGATGGCTACACCTTC
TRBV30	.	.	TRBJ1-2	CAWSRDSYGYTF	TGTGCCTGGAGCCGGGATTCCTATGGCTACACCTTC
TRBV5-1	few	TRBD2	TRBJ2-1	CASRLKSGVYNEQFF	TGCGCCAGCAGATTAAAAAGCGGGGTATACAATGAGCAGTTCTTC
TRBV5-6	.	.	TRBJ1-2	CASSLRTGYGYTF	TGTGCCAGCAGCTTGAGAACAGGTTATGGCTACACCTTC
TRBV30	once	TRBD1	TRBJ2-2	CAWSVRGVGQGAEGELFF	TGTGCCTGGAGTGTACGAGGAGTGGGACAGGGGGCGGAAGGGGAGCTGTTTTTT
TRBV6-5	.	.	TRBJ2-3	CASSYYLSTSTDTQYF	TGTGCCAGCAGTTACTATCTTTCGACTAGCACAGATACGCAGTATTTT
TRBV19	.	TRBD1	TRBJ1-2	CASSAGQTYGYTF	TGTGCCAGTAGTGCGGGACAGACCTATGGCTACACCTTC
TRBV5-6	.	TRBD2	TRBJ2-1	CASSLEGLAGGVGEQFF	TGTGCCAGCAGCTTGGAGGGACTAGCGGGAGGGGTGGGTGAGCAGTTCTTC
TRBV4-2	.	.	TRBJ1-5	CASSQELLQGFNQPQHF	TGTGCCAGCAGCCAAGAACTCCTGCAGGGATTCAATCAGCCCCAGCATTTT
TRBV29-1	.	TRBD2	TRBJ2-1	CSVEFGLAGLWGSYNEQFF	TGCAGCGTGGAGTTCGGTCTAGCGGGCCTATGGGGTTCCTACAATGAGCAGTTCTTC
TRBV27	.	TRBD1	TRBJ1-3	CASGPGQQAYFSGNTIYF	TGTGCCAGCGGACCGGGACAGCAAGCCTATTTCTCTGGAAACACCATATATTTT
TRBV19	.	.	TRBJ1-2	CASSIGRGLPATYGYTF	TGTGCCAGTAGTATAGGAAGGGGACTCCCCGCGACCTATGGCTACACCTTC
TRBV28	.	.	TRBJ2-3	CASWQGLSTDTQYF	TGTGCCAGCTGGCAGGGCCTATCCACAGATACGCAGTATTTT
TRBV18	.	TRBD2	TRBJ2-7	CASSPLGGSKTYEQYF	TGTGCCAGCTCACCTTTAGGCGGGAGTAAGACCTACGAGCAGTACTTC
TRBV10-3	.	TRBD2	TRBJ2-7	CAISESTSGSLYEQYF	TGTGCCATCAGTGAGTCGACTAGCGGGAGTTTGTACGAGCAGTACTTC
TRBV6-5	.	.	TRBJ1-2	CASSYSSRQNYGYTF	TGTGCCAGCAGTTACTCTAGTAGACAGAACTATGGCTACACCTTC
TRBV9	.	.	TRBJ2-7	CASSEAGVQGYEQYF	TGTGCCAGCAGCGAGGCGGGCGTACAGGGCTACGAGCAGTACTTC
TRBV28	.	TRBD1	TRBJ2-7	CASSPGTGTEQYF	TGTGCCAGCAGTCCCGGGACAGGGACCGAGCAGTACTTC
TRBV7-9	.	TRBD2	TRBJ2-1	CASSLGGLAGEQFF	TGTGCCAGCAGCTTAGGAGGACTAGCGGGAGAGCAGTTCTTC
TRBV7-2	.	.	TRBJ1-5	CASSSDRYQPQHF	TGTGCCAGCAGCTCCGACAGATATCAGCCCCAGCATTTT
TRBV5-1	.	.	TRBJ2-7	CASSLRGYEQYF	TGCGCCAGCAGCTTACGGGGATACGAGCAGTACTTC
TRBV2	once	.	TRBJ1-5	CASSERGSQPQHF	TGTGCCAGCAGTGAAAGGGGTAGCCAGCCCCAGCATTTT
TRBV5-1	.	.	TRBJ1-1	CASSLAMGEATEAFF	TGCGCCAGCAGCTTGGCCATGGGAGAGGCCACTGAAGCTTTCTTT
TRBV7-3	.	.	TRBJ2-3	CASSSGTDTQYF	TGTGCCAGCAGCAGCGGCACAGATACGCAGTATTTT
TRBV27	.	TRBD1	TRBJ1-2	CASSTGGVYGYTF	TGTGCCAGCAGTACAGGGGGCGTCTATGGCTACACCTTC
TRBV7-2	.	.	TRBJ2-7	CASSLASLVSPHEQYF	TGTGCCAGCAGCTTAGCCTCACTAGTCTCCCCTCACGAGCAGTACTTC
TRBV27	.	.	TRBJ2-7	CASSFALRVGDEQYF	TGTGCCAGCAGTTTCGCACTACGGGTGGGAGACGAGCAGTACTTC
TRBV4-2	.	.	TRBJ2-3	CASSHGGSGDTDTQYF	TGTGCCAGCAGCCATGGGGGCAGCGGGGACACAGATACGCAGTATTTT
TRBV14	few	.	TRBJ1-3	CASSHPWGVNSGNTIYF	TGTGCCAGCAGCCACCCCTGGGGAGTCAACTCTGGAAACACCATATATTTT
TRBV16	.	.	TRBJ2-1	CASRQGRGLYNEQFF	TGTGCCAGCCGACAGGGGAGGGGGCTCTACAATGAGCAGTTCTTC
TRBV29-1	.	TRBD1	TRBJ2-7	CSVEDDRDLSYEQYF	TGCAGCGTTGAAGACGACAGGGACCTCTCCTACGAGCAGTACTTC